This is a list of T cell receptor beta chains from one sample in a study of OX40 agonist ivuxolimab in advanced cancers. Generated by immunoSEQ multiplex PCR, the TCRdb table keeps only in-frame clones and is missing some. The data show about 79,000 clones, about 90% seen once. The specimen comprised CD4+ or CD8+ T cells sorted from blood, sampled in a trial of the OX40 agonist ivuxolimab. These receptors originate from an adult with an advanced solid tumor such as melanoma, head and neck, liver or kidney cancer. Both conserved end residues are part of each CDR3. The D gene is left open where the match is weak. The listing skips clone size in some rows; elsewhere it reads once, few, many or a size class.

TRBJ1-1,NA,TRBV29-1,few,CSAAGRSNTEAFF,TGCAGCGCCGCCGGGAGATCAAACACTGAAGCTTTCTTT
TRBJ1-5,NA,TRBV6-1,once,CASSVNQPQHF,TGTGCCAGCAGTGTTAATCAGCCCCAGCATTTT
TRBJ1-4,NA,TRBV15,NA,CATSRDKTNEKLFF,TGTGCCACCAGCAGGGACAAGACTAATGAAAAACTGTTTTTT
TRBJ2-1,NA,TRBV11-3,NA,CASQDRGNEQFF,TGTGCCAGCCAGGACCGGGGGAATGAGCAGTTCTTC
TRBJ2-2,NA,TRBV7-3,NA,CASSIDRRSTGELFF,TGTGCCAGCAGCATCGACAGAAGGAGCACCGGGGAGCTGTTTTTT
TRBJ2-5,NA,TRBV10-3,NA,CAISESGGRGKETQYF,TGTGCCATCAGTGAGTCAGGGGGAAGAGGGAAAGAGACCCAGTACTTC
TRBJ2-7,NA,TRBV4-1,NA,CASSQRTVRLNEQYF,TGCGCCAGCAGCCAACGGACAGTGCGGCTTAACGAGCAGTACTTC
TRBJ1-5,NA,TRBV10-3,NA,CAIGGAGNQPQHF,TGTGCCATCGGGGGGGCAGGCAATCAGCCCCAGCATTTT
TRBJ2-2,TRBD2,TRBV4-1,once,CASSQPGLAGVLAGELFF,TGCGCCAGCAGCCAGCCCGGACTAGCGGGAGTGCTGGCTGGGGAGCTGTTTTTT
TRBJ1-5,NA,TRBV19,NA,CASTTPGWNQPQHF,TGTGCCAGTACCACGCCCGGGTGGAATCAGCCCCAGCATTTT
TRBJ2-2,NA,TRBV19,once,CASRVSTNTGELFF,TGTGCCAGTAGAGTGAGTACGAACACCGGGGAGCTGTTTTTT
TRBJ2-7,NA,TRBV9,NA,CASSVVLRDTGPDEQYF,TGTGCCAGCAGCGTAGTCCTCCGGGACACGGGACCGGACGAGCAGTACTTC
TRBJ1-5,TRBD1,TRBV27,NA,CASSSYRGGGNQPQHF,TGTGCCAGCAGTTCCTACAGGGGCGGCGGCAATCAGCCCCAGCATTTT
TRBJ2-1,TRBD2,TRBV29-1,NA,CSVAAAGGYNEQFF,TGCAGCGTTGCCGCGGCGGGAGGCTACAATGAGCAGTTCTTC
TRBJ1-5,NA,TRBV18,NA,CASSSYYSNQPQHF,TGTGCCAGCTCGTCGTATTATAGCAATCAGCCCCAGCATTTT
TRBJ2-7,NA,TRBV29-1,NA,CSAGAGNYEQYF,TGCAGCGCCGGGGCCGGAAACTACGAGCAGTACTTC
TRBJ2-5,TRBD1,TRBV28,NA,CASSPNGQGVWKTQYF,TGTGCCAGCAGTCCGAACGGACAGGGGGTTTGGAAGACCCAGTACTTC
TRBJ1-1,NA,TRBV27,NA,CASSPPALNTEAFF,TGTGCCAGCAGTCCTCCCGCATTGAACACTGAAGCTTTCTTT
TRBJ2-1,TRBD2,TRBV5-1,NA,CASSLGTGAGGGEQFF,TGCGCCAGCAGCTTGGGAACTGGGGCGGGGGGTGGTGAGCAGTTCTTC
TRBJ2-2,TRBD1,TRBV27,NA,CASTPATGGRTHTGELFF,TGTGCCAGCACCCCCGCCACAGGGGGCCGGACCCACACCGGGGAGCTGTTTTTT
TRBJ2-1,TRBD1,TRBV10-1,few,CASLHPLGQPSYNEQFF,TGCGCCAGCCTACACCCCCTGGGACAGCCCTCCTACAATGAGCAGTTCTTC
TRBJ2-2,NA,TRBV6-1,NA,CASRDRAGAGELFF,TGTGCCAGCCGTGACAGGGCGGGGGCCGGGGAGCTGTTTTTT
TRBJ2-1,TRBD2,TRBV5-4,once,CASSLPLAGEQFF,TGTGCCAGCAGCTTGCCACTAGCGGGTGAGCAGTTCTTC
TRBJ2-7,TRBD2,TRBV5-1,once,CASSGGLAGVYEQYF,TGCGCCAGCAGCGGGGGACTAGCGGGAGTGTACGAGCAGTACTTC
TRBJ1-6,NA,TRBV6-5,NA,CASSLNTNSPLHF,TGTGCCAGCAGCTTAAACACAAATTCACCCCTCCACTTT
TRBJ2-1,NA,TRBV28,NA,CASAYNEQFF,TGTGCCAGCGCCTACAATGAGCAGTTCTTC
TRBJ1-1,NA,TRBV7-9,NA,CASRDTRVNTEAFF,TGTGCCAGTCGGGACACGAGAGTAAACACTGAAGCTTTCTTT
TRBJ2-7,NA,TRBV5-1,NA,CASSQQDYEQYF,TGCGCCAGCAGCCAACAGGACTACGAGCAGTACTTC
TRBJ2-7,TRBD2,TRBV15,once,CATSRLAGIPPEQYF,TGTGCCACCAGCAGACTAGCGGGCATCCCCCCCGAGCAGTACTTC
TRBJ1-2,NA,TRBV5-1,NA,CASSLGQIYGYTF,TGCGCCAGCAGCTTGGGACAGATCTATGGCTACACCTTC
TRBJ2-2,NA,TRBV7-8,NA,CASSPLVGTINTGELFF,TGTGCCAGCAGCCCCCTCGTCGGAACAATTAACACCGGGGAGCTGTTTTTT
TRBJ1-2,TRBD1,TRBV18,NA,CASSQRTGENYGYTF,TGTGCCAGCTCACAGCGGACAGGGGAAAACTATGGCTACACCTTC
TRBJ2-7,TRBD2,TRBV5-6,NA,CASSSTNTGLAASYEQYF,TGTGCCAGCAGCTCGACCAATACCGGGCTAGCGGCGAGCTACGAGCAGTACTTC
TRBJ2-7,NA,TRBV5-1,once,CASSLASTPIEQYF,TGCGCCAGCAGCTTGGCATCTACCCCTATCGAGCAGTACTTC
TRBJ1-1,NA,TRBV28,NA,CASSGTPMFVNTEAFF,TGTGCCAGCAGCGGGACCCCTATGTTCGTGAACACTGAAGCTTTCTTT
TRBJ2-3,NA,TRBV5-6,NA,CASSLIAPGTDTQYF,TGTGCCAGCAGCTTGATCGCGCCCGGCACAGATACGCAGTATTTT
TRBJ1-1,NA,TRBV19,NA,CASSIEGVNTEAFF,TGTGCCAGTAGTATAGAGGGGGTGAACACTGAAGCTTTCTTT
TRBJ2-4,NA,TRBV28,NA,CASRLVGWDGKNIQYF,TGTGCCAGCCGACTGGTGGGCTGGGACGGCAAAAACATTCAGTACTTC
TRBJ2-1,NA,TRBV7-6,NA,CASTSGSPANNEQFF,TGTGCCAGCACCTCGGGCTCCCCGGCGAACAATGAGCAGTTCTTC
TRBJ1-6,NA,TRBV5-6,NA,CASSFEGVWGAGNSPLHF,TGTGCCAGCAGCTTCGAGGGGGTATGGGGCGCGGGGAATTCACCCCTCCACTTT
TRBJ2-7,NA,TRBV28,once,CASSLRREQYF,TGTGCCAGCAGTTTAAGGCGCGAGCAGTACTTC
TRBJ2-1,NA,TRBV16,NA,CASSPSTTTLGFF,TGTGCCAGCAGCCCTTCGACCACAACCTTGGGGTTCTTC